This is a list of T cell receptor beta chains from one sample in a study of cytomegalovirus exposure and HLA in healthy donors. Using immunoSEQ multiplex PCR, the repertoire was profiled, and TCRdb retains in-frame clones only, with some absent. The sample lists 150,000 to 200,000 clones; about 80% were seen once. Material: PBMCs. The receptors derive from a woman aged 18-29 years in good health and CMV-seropositive. Each CDR3 is given with its conserved first and last residue. A D gene is named only where the DNA matches it firmly. Clone size, where shown, is once, few, many, or a class for clones that have expanded.

CASSLYSGRTFF	TGTGCCAGCAGCTTGTATAGTGGGAGGACTTTCTTT	TRBV5-4	TRBJ1-1	NA	once	12
CASSQASGPGTANTEAFF	TGCGCCAGCAGCCAAGCAAGTGGACCGGGGACAGCTAACACTGAAGCTTTCTTT	TRBV4-1	TRBJ1-1	TRBD1	NA	18
CASSLQTISGNTIYF	TGTGCCAGCAGCCTACAGACGATCTCTGGAAACACCATATATTTT	TRBV7-9	TRBJ1-3	NA	NA	15
CASSTGQGVDTIYF	TGTGCCAGCAGCACGGGACAGGGGGTTGACACCATATATTTT	TRBV7-2	TRBJ1-3	TRBD1	NA	14
CASSWTSVETQYF	TGTGCCAGCAGTTGGACTAGCGTAGAGACCCAGTACTTC	TRBV28	TRBJ2-5	TRBD2	NA	13
CASSNRDRGSYEQYF	TGTGCCAGCAGCAACCGGGACAGGGGCTCCTACGAGCAGTACTTC	TRBV7-9	TRBJ2-7	TRBD1	NA	15
CASSSPAGEQYF	TGTGCCAGCAGTTCCCCTGCGGGGGAGCAGTACTTC	TRBV6-6	TRBJ2-7	NA	few	12
CATSRVISYEQYF	TGTGCCACCAGCAGAGTCATCTCCTACGAGCAGTACTTC	TRBV15	TRBJ2-7	NA	few	13
CATDDRGEQYF	TGTGCCACCGACGACAGGGGCGAGCAGTACTTC	TRBV10-3	TRBJ2-7	TRBD1	once	11
CASSSTGGHEQYF	TGTGCCAGCAGCAGTACAGGGGGACACGAGCAGTACTTC	TRBV5-8	TRBJ2-7	TRBD1	few	13
CATTGTDTQYF	TGTGCCACAACAGGCACAGATACGCAGTATTTT	TRBV7-9	TRBJ2-3	NA	NA	11
CASSPGLAGAGDIQYF	TGCGCCAGCAGCCCGGGACTAGCGGGGGCTGGGGACATTCAGTACTTC	TRBV5-1	TRBJ2-4	TRBD2	NA	16